A selection of T cell receptor beta chains follows, all from one sample in a study of blood T cell repertoires in COVID-19. The method was immunoSEQ multiplex PCR; TCRdb's version includes in-frame clones alone and lacks a portion of them. The sample lists around 140,000 clones; less than 90% were seen once. Sequencing was done on a sample of peripheral blood. The receptors were sampled from a man in his fifties or sixties with acute or convalescent COVID-19. Each CDR3 is given with its conserved first and last residue. A D gene is named only where the DNA matches it firmly. Size tells how often a clone was seen (once, few, many) or the class of an expanded clone, and some rows leave it out.

.	.	TRBV29-1	TRBJ1-2	CSVEDQGGFDGYTF	TGCAGCGTTGAAGATCAAGGAGGGTTTGATGGCTACACCTTC
.	once	TRBV3-1/TRBV3-2	TRBJ1-5	CASSQGRPGLNQPQHF	TGTGCCAGCAGCCAAGGCAGACCGGGGTTAAATCAGCCCCAGCATTTT
.	.	TRBV29-1	TRBJ1-5	CSVESPRGGPNQPQHF	TGCAGCGTTGAATCCCCTCGGGGGGGTCCCAATCAGCCCCAGCATTTT
.	.	TRBV12-3/TRBV12-4	TRBJ1-2	CASGRGYGYTF	TGTGCCAGCGGCCGGGGGTATGGCTACACCTTC
TRBD1	few	TRBV19	TRBJ2-7	CASSTGQGSYEQYF	TGTGCCAGTAGTACAGGACAGGGCTCCTACGAGCAGTACTTC
.	.	TRBV18	TRBJ1-3	CASSPTGLSGNTIYF	TGTGCCAGCTCACCAACAGGTCTCTCTGGAAACACCATATATTTT
TRBD1	.	TRBV5-6	TRBJ2-7	CASSLVNRGYEQYF	TGTGCCAGCAGCTTGGTAAACAGGGGATACGAGCAGTACTTC
.	.	TRBV5-1	TRBJ1-5	CASSLDGMGNQPQHF	TGCGCCAGCAGCTTGGACGGGATGGGCAATCAGCCCCAGCATTTT
.	.	TRBV6-5	TRBJ1-5	CASRYEKSNQPQHF	TGTGCCAGCAGATACGAGAAAAGCAATCAGCCCCAGCATTTT
.	few	TRBV11-2	TRBJ2-2	CASSLIRGPGELFF	TGTGCCAGCAGCTTAATCAGGGGCCCCGGGGAGCTGTTTTTT
.	few	TRBV19	TRBJ1-5	CASSMLNQPQHF	TGTGCCAGTAGTATGTTAAATCAGCCCCAGCATTTT
.	few	TRBV5-1	TRBJ1-4	CASRGSNEKLFF	TGCGCCAGCCGCGGGTCAAATGAAAAACTGTTTTTT
TRBD2	.	TRBV4-2	TRBJ2-1	CASSQSPGLEYNEQFF	TGTGCCAGCAGCCAAAGTCCGGGACTAGAGTACAATGAGCAGTTCTTC
TRBD2	.	TRBV7-9	TRBJ2-3	CASSLGLAGAVTQYF	TGTGCCAGCAGCCTCGGGCTAGCGGGAGCGGTTACGCAGTATTTT
TRBD2	.	TRBV7-2	TRBJ2-1	CASSLMVLAGGNEQFF	TGTGCCAGCAGCTTAATGGTCCTAGCGGGGGGGAATGAGCAGTTCTTC
.	few	TRBV6-4	TRBJ2-3	CASSVASTDTQYF	TGTGCCAGCAGTGTTGCGAGCACAGATACGCAGTATTTT
.	.	TRBV7-6	TRBJ2-1	CASSIGRQIELFF	TGTGCCAGCAGCATCGGCCGACAGATAGAATTGTTCTTC
TRBD2	.	TRBV5-1	TRBJ2-7	CAISYSASGAFYEQYF	TGCGCCATCTCATACTCGGCTAGCGGGGCATTTTACGAGCAGTACTTC
TRBD1	.	TRBV5-1	TRBJ2-5	CASSLGQGLKETQYF	TGCGCCAGCAGCCTTGGACAGGGTTTGAAGGAGACCCAGTACTTC
.	.	TRBV7-3	TRBJ2-7	CASSLPGSGHEQYF	TGTGCCAGCAGCCTCCCGGGGTCAGGACACGAGCAGTACTTC
TRBD1	.	TRBV24-1	TRBJ2-7	CATSDSTGGEQYF	TGTGCCACCAGTGATTCGACAGGGGGCGAGCAGTACTTC
.	once	TRBV4-2	TRBJ1-6	CASSPIGREYNSPLHF	TGTGCCAGCAGCCCGATCGGACGGGAATATAATTCACCCCTCCACTTT
.	.	TRBV2	TRBJ1-5	CASRLQSNQPQHF	TGTGCCAGCAGGCTGCAGAGCAATCAGCCCCAGCATTTT
.	few	TRBV21-1	TRBJ1-6	CASTHSRSPLHF	TGTGCCAGCACGCACAGTCGATCACCCCTCCACTTT
.	.	TRBV24-1	TRBJ1-1	CATSDVRGGEAFF	TGTGCCACCAGTGATGTTCGAGGCGGCGAAGCTTTCTTT